These T cell receptor beta chains were read from a single sample in a study of blood T cell repertoires in COVID-19. Measured with immunoSEQ multiplex PCR; TCRdb has only the in-frame clones, and not every one. The table records 250,000 to 300,000 clones, over 70% of them present only once. Sequenced material: peripheral blood. Receptor source: a woman in her seventies with COVID-19, enrolled during active disease. CDR3s include the opening cysteine and the closing phenylalanine or tryptophan. Fields, in order: clone size, D gene, J gene, V gene, CDR3 length, CDR3 protein, CDR3 DNA. A D gene is named only where the DNA matches it firmly. Only some rows state a clone size, as once, few, many or a class for expanded clones.

clone_size: -; d_call: -; j_call: TRBJ1-4; v_call: TRBV6-5; cdr3_length: 11; cdr3_aa: CATTLAGKLFF; cdr3_nt: TGTGCCACCACTCTGGCCGGGAAACTGTTTTTT
clone_size: -; d_call: -; j_call: TRBJ1-1; v_call: TRBV30; cdr3_length: 13; cdr3_aa: CAWSVAGNTEAFF; cdr3_nt: TGTGCCTGGAGTGTCGCAGGGAACACTGAAGCTTTCTTT
clone_size: -; d_call: -; j_call: TRBJ1-4; v_call: TRBV28; cdr3_length: 16; cdr3_aa: CASRRRGGGLNEKLFF; cdr3_nt: TGTGCCAGCAGGCGCCGGGGAGGCGGTCTTAATGAAAAACTGTTTTTT
clone_size: few; d_call: -; j_call: TRBJ1-1; v_call: TRBV19; cdr3_length: 15; cdr3_aa: CASSMWRHNNTEAFF; cdr3_nt: TGTGCCAGTAGTATGTGGCGGCACAATAACACTGAAGCTTTCTTT
clone_size: -; d_call: TRBD1; j_call: TRBJ1-1; v_call: TRBV7-3; cdr3_length: 13; cdr3_aa: CASSWRQGTEAFF; cdr3_nt: TGTGCCAGCAGTTGGAGACAGGGGACTGAAGCTTTCTTT
clone_size: -; d_call: -; j_call: TRBJ2-5; v_call: TRBV3-1/TRBV3-2; cdr3_length: 15; cdr3_aa: CASSRGEGIQETQYF; cdr3_nt: TGTGCCAGCAGCCGAGGTGAGGGAATCCAAGAGACCCAGTACTTC
clone_size: few; d_call: -; j_call: TRBJ2-7; v_call: TRBV19; cdr3_length: 13; cdr3_aa: CASSAGVGYEQYF; cdr3_nt: TGTGCCAGTAGTGCGGGTGTCGGTTACGAGCAGTACTTC
clone_size: -; d_call: TRBD1; j_call: TRBJ1-2; v_call: TRBV3-1/TRBV3-2; cdr3_length: 17; cdr3_aa: CASSTRGGADPNYGYTF; cdr3_nt: TGTGCCAGCAGCACAAGAGGGGGCGCTGACCCAAACTATGGCTACACCTTC
clone_size: many; d_call: TRBD2; j_call: TRBJ2-2; v_call: TRBV6-2/TRBV6-3; cdr3_length: 17; cdr3_aa: CASSYRAGGPHTGELFF; cdr3_nt: TGTGCCAGCAGTTACCGGGCGGGAGGGCCACACACCGGGGAGCTGTTTTTT
clone_size: -; d_call: TRBD1; j_call: TRBJ1-4; v_call: TRBV13; cdr3_length: 16; cdr3_aa: CASSSGTGSSYEKLFF; cdr3_nt: TGTGCCAGCAGCTCCGGGACAGGGTCGAGTTATGAAAAACTGTTTTTT
clone_size: -; d_call: TRBD1; j_call: TRBJ2-3; v_call: TRBV29-1; cdr3_length: 16; cdr3_aa: CSVENLGRGPADTQYF; cdr3_nt: TGCAGCGTTGAAAATTTGGGCAGGGGGCCTGCAGATACGCAGTATTTT
clone_size: -; d_call: -; j_call: TRBJ2-6; v_call: TRBV7-2; cdr3_length: 15; cdr3_aa: CASSLRLAGANVLTF; cdr3_nt: TGTGCCAGCAGCTTGAGACTCGCTGGGGCCAACGTCCTGACTTTC
clone_size: -; d_call: TRBD1; j_call: TRBJ1-2; v_call: TRBV6-6; cdr3_length: 16; cdr3_aa: CASTNRGGPKFYGYTF; cdr3_nt: TGTGCCAGCACTAACAGGGGGGGGCCTAAATTCTATGGCTACACCTTC
clone_size: -; d_call: -; j_call: TRBJ2-7; v_call: TRBV27; cdr3_length: 13; cdr3_aa: CASSWGVVYEQYF; cdr3_nt: TGTGCCAGCAGTTGGGGGGTTGTCTACGAGCAGTACTTC
clone_size: -; d_call: -; j_call: TRBJ1-5; v_call: TRBV5-1; cdr3_length: 15; cdr3_aa: CASSLLGQSDQPQHF; cdr3_nt: TGCGCCAGCAGCTTGTTAGGACAGTCTGATCAGCCCCAGCATTTT
clone_size: -; d_call: TRBD1; j_call: TRBJ1-2; v_call: TRBV19; cdr3_length: 14; cdr3_aa: CASRPGQGLLGYTF; cdr3_nt: TGTGCCAGTAGGCCGGGACAGGGACTGCTCGGCTACACCTTC
clone_size: -; d_call: TRBD2; j_call: TRBJ2-1; v_call: TRBV14; cdr3_length: 16; cdr3_aa: CASSQDRSGRDDEQFF; cdr3_nt: TGTGCCAGCAGCCAAGATAGAAGCGGGAGGGACGATGAGCAGTTCTTC
clone_size: -; d_call: -; j_call: TRBJ1-3; v_call: TRBV7-3; cdr3_length: 13; cdr3_aa: CASRRDFGDTIYF; cdr3_nt: TGTGCCAGCAGAAGGGACTTTGGAGACACCATATATTTT
clone_size: -; d_call: TRBD1; j_call: TRBJ1-2; v_call: TRBV7-3; cdr3_length: 13; cdr3_aa: CASSLSGQGAATF; cdr3_nt: TGTGCCAGCAGCTTATCCGGACAGGGGGCGGCCACCTTC
clone_size: once; d_call: -; j_call: TRBJ1-5; v_call: TRBV2; cdr3_length: 14; cdr3_aa: CASSESGGSQPQHF; cdr3_nt: TGTGCCAGCAGTGAAAGCGGGGGGAGTCAGCCCCAGCATTTT
clone_size: -; d_call: TRBD2; j_call: TRBJ2-3; v_call: TRBV2; cdr3_length: 17; cdr3_aa: CASSEAGLAALTDTQYF; cdr3_nt: TGTGCCAGCAGTGAAGCGGGACTAGCGGCCCTCACAGATACGCAGTATTTT
clone_size: -; d_call: TRBD2; j_call: TRBJ2-1; v_call: TRBV6-2/TRBV6-3; cdr3_length: 15; cdr3_aa: CASSYASGDYNEQFF; cdr3_nt: TGTGCCAGCAGTTACGCTAGCGGAGATTACAATGAGCAGTTCTTC
clone_size: -; d_call: -; j_call: TRBJ2-3; v_call: TRBV2; cdr3_length: 14; cdr3_aa: CASIKTSSGDTQYF; cdr3_nt: TGTGCCAGCATCAAGACTAGTTCTGGGGATACGCAGTATTTT
clone_size: -; d_call: TRBD1; j_call: TRBJ1-5; v_call: TRBV7-9; cdr3_length: 16; cdr3_aa: CASSQTGSLSNQPQHF; cdr3_nt: TGTGCCAGCAGCCAGACAGGGTCCCTTAGCAATCAGCCCCAGCATTTT
clone_size: -; d_call: -; j_call: TRBJ1-4; v_call: TRBV5-6; cdr3_length: 16; cdr3_aa: CASSSPTDATNEKLFF; cdr3_nt: TGTGCCAGCAGCTCACCCACAGACGCAACTAATGAAAAACTGTTTTTT
clone_size: -; d_call: -; j_call: TRBJ2-7; v_call: TRBV5-1; cdr3_length: 14; cdr3_aa: CASSLDSNLDEQYF; cdr3_nt: TGCGCCAGCAGCTTGGATTCGAATTTAGACGAGCAGTACTTC
clone_size: -; d_call: -; j_call: TRBJ2-5; v_call: TRBV3-1/TRBV3-2; cdr3_length: 16; cdr3_aa: CASSQGLGVSQETQYF; cdr3_nt: TGTGCCAGCAGCCAAGGTCTAGGTGTGTCCCAAGAGACCCAGTACTTC
clone_size: -; d_call: TRBD2; j_call: TRBJ2-2; v_call: TRBV5-1; cdr3_length: 15; cdr3_aa: CASGTSGGNTGELFF; cdr3_nt: TGCGCCAGCGGGACTAGCGGGGGAAACACCGGGGAGCTGTTTTTT
clone_size: -; d_call: TRBD1; j_call: TRBJ2-1; v_call: TRBV6-2/TRBV6-3; cdr3_length: 14; cdr3_aa: CASSSGTGNNEQFF; cdr3_nt: TGTGCCAGCAGTTCGGGGACAGGGAACAATGAGCAGTTCTTC
clone_size: -; d_call: -; j_call: TRBJ1-2; v_call: TRBV25-1; cdr3_length: 15; cdr3_aa: CASSYSTGPSGGYTF; cdr3_nt: TGTGCCAGCAGCTATTCTACAGGGCCGAGTGGAGGCTACACCTTC
clone_size: -; d_call: TRBD1; j_call: TRBJ2-1; v_call: TRBV5-4; cdr3_length: 17; cdr3_aa: CASRSPGQGLNSNEQFF; cdr3_nt: TGTGCCAGCAGGTCTCCGGGACAGGGTCTCAATTCCAATGAGCAGTTCTTC
clone_size: -; d_call: TRBD2; j_call: TRBJ2-5; v_call: TRBV10-3; cdr3_length: 17; cdr3_aa: CAISESGGGRAGETQYF; cdr3_nt: TGTGCCATCAGTGAGTCTGGTGGCGGGAGGGCCGGGGAGACCCAGTACTTC
clone_size: -; d_call: -; j_call: TRBJ1-5; v_call: TRBV28; cdr3_length: 14; cdr3_aa: CASTPAQGHQPQHF; cdr3_nt: TGTGCCAGCACCCCTGCACAGGGACATCAGCCCCAGCATTTT
clone_size: many; d_call: TRBD1; j_call: TRBJ1-2; v_call: TRBV28; cdr3_length: 15; cdr3_aa: CASVPPGQGVYGYTF; cdr3_nt: TGTGCCAGCGTCCCACCGGGACAGGGGGTCTATGGCTACACCTTC
clone_size: -; d_call: TRBD2; j_call: TRBJ2-3; v_call: TRBV29-1; cdr3_length: 15; cdr3_aa: CSGGTSGRHTDTQYF; cdr3_nt: TGCAGCGGTGGGACTAGCGGGAGGCACACAGATACGCAGTATTTT
clone_size: -; d_call: -; j_call: TRBJ2-1; v_call: TRBV2; cdr3_length: 11; cdr3_aa: CASSEGIVEFF; cdr3_nt: TGTGCCAGCAGTGAAGGAATAGTAGAGTTCTTC
clone_size: -; d_call: -; j_call: TRBJ1-4; v_call: TRBV27; cdr3_length: 14; cdr3_aa: CASSSPVYGEKLFF; cdr3_nt: TGTGCCAGCAGTTCCCCGGTTTATGGTGAAAAACTGTTTTTT
clone_size: -; d_call: -; j_call: TRBJ2-2; v_call: TRBV7-7; cdr3_length: 14; cdr3_aa: CASREDRNTGELFF; cdr3_nt: TGTGCTAGCAGGGAGGACCGCAACACCGGGGAGCTGTTTTTT
clone_size: -; d_call: TRBD1; j_call: TRBJ2-7; v_call: TRBV5-1; cdr3_length: 15; cdr3_aa: CASSFPGTGPHEQYF; cdr3_nt: TGCGCCAGCAGCTTCCCCGGGACAGGGCCCCACGAGCAGTACTTC
clone_size: -; d_call: -; j_call: TRBJ2-4; v_call: TRBV27; cdr3_length: 16; cdr3_aa: CASNSPPSGAKNIQYF; cdr3_nt: TGTGCCAGCAATTCCCCTCCTTCGGGGGCCAAAAACATTCAGTACTTC
clone_size: once; d_call: -; j_call: TRBJ2-5; v_call: TRBV3-1/TRBV3-2; cdr3_length: 16; cdr3_aa: CASSQDRVRNKETQYF; cdr3_nt: TGTGCCAGCAGCCAAGATCGGGTGAGGAATAAAGAGACCCAGTACTTC
clone_size: -; d_call: TRBD1; j_call: TRBJ1-3; v_call: TRBV19; cdr3_length: 15; cdr3_aa: CASSGKTGTGNTIYF; cdr3_nt: TGTGCCAGTAGTGGAAAGACAGGGACTGGAAACACCATATATTTT
clone_size: -; d_call: TRBD2; j_call: TRBJ2-7; v_call: TRBV3-1/TRBV3-2; cdr3_length: 14; cdr3_aa: CASSQTSGSYEQYF; cdr3_nt: TGTGCCAGCAGCCAGACTAGCGGGAGCTACGAGCAGTACTTC
clone_size: -; d_call: TRBD2; j_call: TRBJ2-7; v_call: TRBV10-3; cdr3_length: 16; cdr3_aa: CAISENSGRLSYEQYF; cdr3_nt: TGTGCCATCAGTGAGAATAGCGGGAGGCTTTCCTACGAGCAGTACTTC